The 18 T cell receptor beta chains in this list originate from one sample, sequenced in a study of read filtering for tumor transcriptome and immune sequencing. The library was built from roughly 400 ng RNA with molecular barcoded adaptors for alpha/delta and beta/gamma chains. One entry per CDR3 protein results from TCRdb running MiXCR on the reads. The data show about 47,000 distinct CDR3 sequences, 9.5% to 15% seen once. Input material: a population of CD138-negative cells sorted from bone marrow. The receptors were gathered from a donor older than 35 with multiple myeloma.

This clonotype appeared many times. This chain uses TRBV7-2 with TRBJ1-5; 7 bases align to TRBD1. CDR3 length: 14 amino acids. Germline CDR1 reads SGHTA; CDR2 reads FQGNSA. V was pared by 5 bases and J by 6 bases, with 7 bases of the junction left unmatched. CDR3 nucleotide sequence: TGTGCCAGCAGCCCGGGACAGAGGGGTCAGCCCCAGCATTTT. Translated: CASSPGQRGQPQHF.

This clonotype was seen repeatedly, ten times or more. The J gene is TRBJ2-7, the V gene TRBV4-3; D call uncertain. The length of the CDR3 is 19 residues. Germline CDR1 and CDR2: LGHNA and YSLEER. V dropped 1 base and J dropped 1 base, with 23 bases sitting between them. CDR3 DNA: TGCGCCAGCAGCCAAGGGCGGTTCACCGGACCACAAACTTCCTACGAGCAGTACTTC. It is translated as CASSQGRFTGPQTSYEQYF.

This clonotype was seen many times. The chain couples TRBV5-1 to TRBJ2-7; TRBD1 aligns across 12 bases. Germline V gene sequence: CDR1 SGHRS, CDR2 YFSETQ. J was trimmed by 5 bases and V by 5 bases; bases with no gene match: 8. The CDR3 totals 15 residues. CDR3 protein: CASRRTGTGGDEQYF. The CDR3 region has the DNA TGCGCCAGCAGGCGGACTGGGACAGGGGGCGACGAGCAGTACTTC.

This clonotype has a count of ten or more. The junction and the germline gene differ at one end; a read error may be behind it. CDR3 bases: TGTGCCAGCAGCTCGACAGGATCCTACGAGCAGTATTTC. Translated: CASSSTGSYEQYF. The J gene is TRBJ2-7, the V gene TRBV5-6; D is possibly TRBD1 (6 bases). Germline CDR1 and CDR2: SGHDT and YYEEEE. The CDR3 runs 13 residues. The full variable domain, with the rest looked up from reference TRBV5-6 and TRBJ2-7, is DAGVTQSPTHLIKTRGQQVTLRCSPKSGHDTVSWYQQALGQGPQFIFQYYEEEERQRGNFPDRFSGHQFPNYSSELNVNALLLGDSALYLCASSSTGSYEQYFGPGTRLTVT.

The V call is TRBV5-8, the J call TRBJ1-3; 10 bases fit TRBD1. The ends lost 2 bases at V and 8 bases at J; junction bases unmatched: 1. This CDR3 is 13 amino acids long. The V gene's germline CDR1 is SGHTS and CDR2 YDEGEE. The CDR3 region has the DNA TGTGCCAGCAGCTTCGGGACAGGGGACACCATATATTTT. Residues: CASSFGTGDTIYF.

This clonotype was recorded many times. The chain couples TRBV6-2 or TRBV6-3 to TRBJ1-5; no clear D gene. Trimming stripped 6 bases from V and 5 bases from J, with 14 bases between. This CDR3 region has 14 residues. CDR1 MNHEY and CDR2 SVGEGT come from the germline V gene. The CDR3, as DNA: TGTGCCAGCAGCGAGTCCGTAGGGCATCAGCCCCAGCATTTT. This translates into CASSESVGHQPQHF.

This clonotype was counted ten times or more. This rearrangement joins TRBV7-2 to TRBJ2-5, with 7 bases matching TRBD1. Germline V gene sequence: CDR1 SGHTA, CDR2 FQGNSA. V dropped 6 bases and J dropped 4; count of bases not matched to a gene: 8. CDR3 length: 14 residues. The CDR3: CASSLLRTGETQYF. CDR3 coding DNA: TGTGCCAGCAGTTTACTTAGGACAGGAGAGACCCAGTACTTC. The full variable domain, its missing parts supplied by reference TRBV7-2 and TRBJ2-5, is GAGVSQSPSNKVTEKGKDVELRCDPISGHTALYWYRQSLGQGLEFLIYFQGNSAPDKSGLPSDRFSAERTGGSVSTLTIQRTQQEDSAVYLCASSLLRTGETQYFGPGTRLLVL.

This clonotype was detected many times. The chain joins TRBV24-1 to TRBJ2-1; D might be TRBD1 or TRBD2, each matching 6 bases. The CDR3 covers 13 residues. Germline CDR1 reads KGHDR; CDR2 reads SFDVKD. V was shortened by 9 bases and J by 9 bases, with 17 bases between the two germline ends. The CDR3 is CATSEGGESEQFF. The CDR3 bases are TGTGCCACCTCTGAGGGGGGAGAGAGTGAGCAGTTCTTC.

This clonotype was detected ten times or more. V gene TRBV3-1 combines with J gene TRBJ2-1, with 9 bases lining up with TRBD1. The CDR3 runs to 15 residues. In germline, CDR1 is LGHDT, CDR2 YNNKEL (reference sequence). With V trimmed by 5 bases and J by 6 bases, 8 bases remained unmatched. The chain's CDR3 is CASSVPGQGVNEQFF. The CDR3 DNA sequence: TGTGCCAGCAGCGTTCCGGGACAGGGAGTCAATGAGCAGTTCTTC.

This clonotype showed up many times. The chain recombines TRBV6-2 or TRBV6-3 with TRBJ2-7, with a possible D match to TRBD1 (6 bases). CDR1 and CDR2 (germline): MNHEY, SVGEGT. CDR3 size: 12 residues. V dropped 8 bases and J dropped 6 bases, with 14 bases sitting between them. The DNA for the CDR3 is TGTGCCAGCTACCAGGGGCTCGGCGAGCAGTACTTC. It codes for CASYQGLGEQYF.

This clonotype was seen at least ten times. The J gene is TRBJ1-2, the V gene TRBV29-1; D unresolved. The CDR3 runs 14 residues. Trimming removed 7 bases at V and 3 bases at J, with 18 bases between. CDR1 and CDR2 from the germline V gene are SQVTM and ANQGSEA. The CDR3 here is CSALVGGIDYGYTF. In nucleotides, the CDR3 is TGCAGCGCCCTAGTAGGCGGAATTGACTATGGCTACACCTTC.

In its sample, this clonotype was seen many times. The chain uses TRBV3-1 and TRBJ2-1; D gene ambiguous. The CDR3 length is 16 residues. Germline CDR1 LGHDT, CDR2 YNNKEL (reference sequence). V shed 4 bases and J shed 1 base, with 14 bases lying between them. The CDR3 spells CASSPWPPDSYNEQFF. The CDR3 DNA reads TGTGCCAGCAGCCCGTGGCCCCCTGATTCCTACAATGAGCAGTTCTTC.

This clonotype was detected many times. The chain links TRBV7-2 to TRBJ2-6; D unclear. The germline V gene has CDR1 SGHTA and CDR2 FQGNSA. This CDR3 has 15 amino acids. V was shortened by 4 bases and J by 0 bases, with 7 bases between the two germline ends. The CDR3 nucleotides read TGTGCCAGCAGCTCCAGAAGCTCTGGGGCCAACGTCCTGACTTTC. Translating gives CASSSRSSGANVLTF.

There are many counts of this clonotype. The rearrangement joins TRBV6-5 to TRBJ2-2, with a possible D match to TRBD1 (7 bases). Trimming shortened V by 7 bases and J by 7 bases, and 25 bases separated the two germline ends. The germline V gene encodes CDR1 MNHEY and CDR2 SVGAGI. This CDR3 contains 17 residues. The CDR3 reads CASKGGSKGAVSGELFF. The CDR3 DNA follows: TGTGCCAGCAAGGGGGGTTCGAAGGGGGCGGTTAGCGGGGAGCTGTTTTTT.

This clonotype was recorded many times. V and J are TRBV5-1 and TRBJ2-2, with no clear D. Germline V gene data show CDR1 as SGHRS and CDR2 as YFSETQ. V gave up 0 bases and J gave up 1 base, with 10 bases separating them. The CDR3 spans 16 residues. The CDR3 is CASSLAVGRNTGELFF. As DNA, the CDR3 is TGCGCCAGCAGCTTGGCAGTGGGAAGGAACACCGGGGAGCTGTTTTTT. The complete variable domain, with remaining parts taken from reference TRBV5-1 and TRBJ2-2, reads KAGVTQTPRYLIKTRGQQVTLSCSPISGHRSVSWYQQTPGQGLQFLFEYFSETQRNKGNFPGRFSGRQFSNSRSEMNVSTLELGDSALYLCASSLAVGRNTGELFFGEGSRLTVL.

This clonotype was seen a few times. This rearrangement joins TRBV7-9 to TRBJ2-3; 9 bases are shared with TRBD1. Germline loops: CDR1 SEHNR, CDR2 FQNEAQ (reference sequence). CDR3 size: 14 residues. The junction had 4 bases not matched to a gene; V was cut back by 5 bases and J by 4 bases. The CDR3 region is CASSPGQGADTQYF. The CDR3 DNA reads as TGTGCCAGCAGCCCGGGACAGGGTGCAGATACGCAGTATTTT.

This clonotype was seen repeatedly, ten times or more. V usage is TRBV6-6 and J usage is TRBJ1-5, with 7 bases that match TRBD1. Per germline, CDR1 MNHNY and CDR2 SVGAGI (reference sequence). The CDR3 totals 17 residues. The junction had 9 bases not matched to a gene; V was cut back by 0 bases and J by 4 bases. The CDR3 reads CASSYSHPRQGNQPQHF. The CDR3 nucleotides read TGTGCCAGCAGTTACTCGCACCCTCGACAGGGTAATCAGCCCCAGCATTTT.

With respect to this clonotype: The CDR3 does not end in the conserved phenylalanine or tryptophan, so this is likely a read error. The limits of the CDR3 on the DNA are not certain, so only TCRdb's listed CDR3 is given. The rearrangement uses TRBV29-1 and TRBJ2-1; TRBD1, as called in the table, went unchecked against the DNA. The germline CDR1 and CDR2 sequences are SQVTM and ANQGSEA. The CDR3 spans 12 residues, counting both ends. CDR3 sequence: CSGYRGYNEQLS.